This is a list of T cell receptor beta chains from one sample in a study of response to subunit inactivated influenza vaccine. TCRdb called the RT-PCR reads again in MiXCR, with one record for every CDR3 protein. The table includes about 570,000 distinct CDR3 sequences, roughly 12% detected once. These data also featured in a second study, about T cells expressing NK-cell markers.

This specimen was PBMCs from blood, taken on the day of vaccination. The receptor set was obtained from a man aged 50-59 years who received an inactivated influenza vaccine. Each CDR3 is given with its conserved first and last residue. A D gene is named only where the DNA matches it firmly. Where a row states a size, it is once, few, many or the class of an expanded clone; other rows omit it.

j_gene: TRBJ1-3
len: 16
abundance: .
d_gene: .
v_gene: TRBV7-2
CDR3nt: TGTGCCAGCAGCTTAGGGCCCCTGTCCTCTGGAAACACCATATATTTT
CDR3aa: CASSLGPLSSGNTIYF

j_gene: TRBJ2-7
len: 17
abundance: .
d_gene: .
v_gene: TRBV21-1
CDR3nt: TGTGCCAGCAGCTCTCGGGGGGACAGGGGAAATGGCTACGAGCAGTACTTC
CDR3aa: CASSSRGDRGNGYEQYF

j_gene: TRBJ2-1
len: 15
abundance: .
d_gene: .
v_gene: TRBV21-1
CDR3nt: TGTGCCAGCAGCAAAGAAAGAGACAGAGCCAATGAGCAGTTCTTC
CDR3aa: CASSKERDRANEQFF

j_gene: TRBJ1-4
len: 13
abundance: .
d_gene: TRBD1
v_gene: TRBV20-1
CDR3nt: TGCAGTGTTAGGGGGCCAACTAATGAAAAACTGTTTTTT
CDR3aa: CSVRGPTNEKLFF

j_gene: TRBJ1-1
len: 13
abundance: few
d_gene: .
v_gene: TRBV5-1
CDR3nt: TGCGCCAGCAGATCAAGGGCGGACACTGAAGCTTTCTTT
CDR3aa: CASRSRADTEAFF

j_gene: TRBJ2-7
len: 14
abundance: .
d_gene: TRBD2
v_gene: TRBV6-1
CDR3nt: TGTGCCAGCAGTGCAGCGGGGCCAAACTACGAGCAGTACTTC
CDR3aa: CASSAAGPNYEQYF

j_gene: TRBJ1-5
len: 15
abundance: few
d_gene: .
v_gene: TRBV6-5
CDR3nt: TGTGCCAGCAGTTACGGGGACCTTTCCAATCAGCCCCAGCATTTT
CDR3aa: CASSYGDLSNQPQHF

j_gene: TRBJ1-4
len: 14
abundance: few
d_gene: .
v_gene: TRBV27
CDR3nt: TGTGCCAGCAGTTACTCCGGGACCGCAGAAAAACTGTTTTTT
CDR3aa: CASSYSGTAEKLFF

j_gene: TRBJ1-5
len: 14
abundance: .
d_gene: .
v_gene: TRBV12-3/TRBV12-4
CDR3nt: TGTGCCAGCAGTTTACAGGGATGGAATCAGCCCCAGCATTTT
CDR3aa: CASSLQGWNQPQHF

j_gene: TRBJ2-7
len: 16
abundance: .
d_gene: .
v_gene: TRBV6-1
CDR3nt: TGTGCCAGCAGAAAAGGACGGGGACTTACCTCCTACGAGCAGTACTTC
CDR3aa: CASRKGRGLTSYEQYF

j_gene: TRBJ2-1
len: 17
abundance: .
d_gene: TRBD2
v_gene: TRBV7-2
CDR3nt: TGTGCCAGCAGTGTTCCGGGACTAGCGGTATCCTACAATGAGCAGTTCTTC
CDR3aa: CASSVPGLAVSYNEQFF

j_gene: TRBJ2-2
len: 17
abundance: .
d_gene: TRBD1
v_gene: TRBV5-6
CDR3nt: TGTGCCAGCAGACCTAAGTTCGGGACAGGAAACACCGGGGAGCTGTTTTTT
CDR3aa: CASRPKFGTGNTGELFF

j_gene: TRBJ2-1
len: 14
abundance: .
d_gene: .
v_gene: TRBV9
CDR3nt: TGTGCCAGCAGCGTAACCCCGGGGAGCGGAGAGCAGTTCTTC
CDR3aa: CASSVTPGSGEQFF

j_gene: TRBJ1-6
len: 15
abundance: few
d_gene: TRBD1
v_gene: TRBV7-2
CDR3nt: TGTGCCAGCAGCGTACTGACAGGGTGGAATTCACCCCTCCACTTT
CDR3aa: CASSVLTGWNSPLHF

j_gene: TRBJ2-7
len: 17
abundance: .
d_gene: .
v_gene: TRBV4-2
CDR3nt: TGTGCCAGCAGCCAAGTAGGCGAGGGCCAAAGCTCCTACGAGCAGTACTTC
CDR3aa: CASSQVGEGQSSYEQYF

j_gene: TRBJ1-1
len: 16
abundance: .
d_gene: .
v_gene: TRBV27
CDR3nt: TGTGCCAGCAGTTTAGGAGGGGGGGGTAGGGGCACTGAAGCTTTCTTT
CDR3aa: CASSLGGGGRGTEAFF

j_gene: TRBJ2-3
len: 13
abundance: few
d_gene: .
v_gene: TRBV7-2
CDR3nt: TGTGCCAGCAGCTCAGATAGTCGGGTTACGCAGTATTTT
CDR3aa: CASSSDSRVTQYF

j_gene: TRBJ1-1
len: 14
abundance: .
d_gene: TRBD1
v_gene: TRBV19
CDR3nt: TGTGCCAGTAGTCCCGACAGGGGCTTCACTGAAGCTTTCTTT
CDR3aa: CASSPDRGFTEAFF

j_gene: TRBJ2-7
len: 15
abundance: .
d_gene: .
v_gene: TRBV5-1
CDR3nt: TGCGCCAGCAGGTCCTCTTGGGGGCCACCCTACGAGCAGTACTTC
CDR3aa: CASRSSWGPPYEQYF

j_gene: TRBJ2-3
len: 14
abundance: once
d_gene: TRBD1
v_gene: TRBV11-1
CDR3nt: TGTGCCATGGGCTCGGGACAGGGGTTAGATACGCAGTATTTT
CDR3aa: CAMGSGQGLDTQYF

j_gene: TRBJ1-2
len: 15
abundance: few
d_gene: .
v_gene: TRBV10-3
CDR3nt: TGTGCCATCAGTGAGTCTTGGCGTACTAACTATGGCTACACCTTC
CDR3aa: CAISESWRTNYGYTF

j_gene: TRBJ2-1
len: 16
abundance: .
d_gene: .
v_gene: TRBV11-2
CDR3nt: TGTGCCAGCAGCCCTCAAGGGGCACAGGTATACAATGAGCAGTTCTTC
CDR3aa: CASSPQGAQVYNEQFF

j_gene: TRBJ2-6
len: 15
abundance: .
d_gene: TRBD1
v_gene: TRBV6-1
CDR3nt: TGTGCCAGCAGGACAGGGCCCCCCTGGGCCAACGTCCTGACTTTC
CDR3aa: CASRTGPPWANVLTF

j_gene: TRBJ2-7
len: 15
abundance: .
d_gene: .
v_gene: TRBV30
CDR3nt: TGTGCCTGGAGTGAGGGCAGGGGCATCAACTACGAGCAGTACTTC
CDR3aa: CAWSEGRGINYEQYF

j_gene: TRBJ2-3
len: 14
abundance: few
d_gene: .
v_gene: TRBV28
CDR3nt: TGTGCCAGCAGTTTGGGCAGGGTGCCAGATACGCAGTATTTT
CDR3aa: CASSLGRVPDTQYF

j_gene: TRBJ1-1
len: 14
abundance: .
d_gene: .
v_gene: TRBV7-8
CDR3nt: TGTGCCAGCCCACCCTTGGCGGGGATTCCTGAAGCTTTCTTT
CDR3aa: CASPPLAGIPEAFF

j_gene: TRBJ2-7
len: 17
abundance: .
d_gene: .
v_gene: TRBV4-2
CDR3nt: TGTGCCAGCAGCCAAGTCTTCGCCGGCGATAACTCCTACGAGCAGTACTTC
CDR3aa: CASSQVFAGDNSYEQYF

j_gene: TRBJ2-7
len: 16
abundance: .
d_gene: TRBD2
v_gene: TRBV12-3/TRBV12-4
CDR3nt: TGTGCCAGCAGTCCGACGAGGACTAGCATCGTTGGCGAGCAGTACTTC
CDR3aa: CASSPTRTSIVGEQYF

j_gene: TRBJ1-1
len: 16
abundance: few
d_gene: TRBD1
v_gene: TRBV7-2
CDR3nt: TGTGCCAGCAGCTTGGCGGTAGGCAGGGGGGCCACTGAAGCTTTCTTT
CDR3aa: CASSLAVGRGATEAFF

j_gene: TRBJ2-7
len: 13
abundance: .
d_gene: .
v_gene: TRBV29-1
CDR3nt: TGCAGCGTTGTTGGGTCAGGACGCTACGAGCAGTACTTC
CDR3aa: CSVVGSGRYEQYF

j_gene: TRBJ2-7
len: 12
abundance: .
d_gene: .
v_gene: TRBV6-6
CDR3nt: TGTGCCAGCAGTTACGGACTGTCCGAGCAGTACTTC
CDR3aa: CASSYGLSEQYF

j_gene: TRBJ2-7
len: 15
abundance: few
d_gene: .
v_gene: TRBV5-1
CDR3nt: TGCGCCAGCAGCTTTGGTCAGGGTTTCTCCTACGAGCAGTACTTC
CDR3aa: CASSFGQGFSYEQYF

j_gene: TRBJ2-3
len: 16
abundance: few
d_gene: TRBD1
v_gene: TRBV7-2
CDR3nt: TGTGCCAGCAGCTTTTTGGGCCAGGGGGCTTTAGATACGCAGTATTTT
CDR3aa: CASSFLGQGALDTQYF

j_gene: TRBJ2-1
len: 15
abundance: few
d_gene: TRBD2
v_gene: TRBV6-4
CDR3nt: TGTGCCAGCACCAAACAAGCGGGGGGCTACAATGAGCAGTTCTTC
CDR3aa: CASTKQAGGYNEQFF

j_gene: TRBJ2-5
len: 15
abundance: .
d_gene: TRBD2
v_gene: TRBV7-6
CDR3nt: TGTGCCAGCAGCCTCCTAGCGGGGGTTGCAGAGACCCAGTACTTC
CDR3aa: CASSLLAGVAETQYF

j_gene: TRBJ2-7
len: 14
abundance: few
d_gene: TRBD2
v_gene: TRBV5-6
CDR3nt: TGTGCCAGCAGCACTAGCGGGAGCAGCTTCGAGCAGTACTTC
CDR3aa: CASSTSGSSFEQYF

j_gene: TRBJ2-7
len: 14
abundance: .
d_gene: TRBD2
v_gene: TRBV2
CDR3nt: TGTGCCAGCAGTGAGCGGGAGACCCCCTACGAGCAGTACTTC
CDR3aa: CASSERETPYEQYF

j_gene: TRBJ2-7
len: 13
abundance: many
d_gene: .
v_gene: TRBV15
CDR3nt: TGTGCCACCAGCAGGGACCAATCCTACGAGCAGTACTTC
CDR3aa: CATSRDQSYEQYF

j_gene: TRBJ1-4
len: 13
abundance: few
d_gene: .
v_gene: TRBV5-1
CDR3nt: TGCGCCAGCAACCGGGGACGGGCCGAAAAACTGTTTTTT
CDR3aa: CASNRGRAEKLFF

j_gene: TRBJ2-7
len: 15
abundance: .
d_gene: TRBD1
v_gene: TRBV5-1
CDR3nt: TGCGCCAGCAGCTTGGGACAGGGGAACTTCTACGAGCAGTACTTC
CDR3aa: CASSLGQGNFYEQYF

j_gene: TRBJ2-5
len: 14
abundance: few
d_gene: .
v_gene: TRBV12-3/TRBV12-4
CDR3nt: TGTGCCAGCAGTTTCCGAGGGGGTGAAGAGACCCAGTACTTC
CDR3aa: CASSFRGGEETQYF

j_gene: TRBJ2-7
len: 15
abundance: few
d_gene: .
v_gene: TRBV20-1
CDR3nt: TGCAGTGCTAGAGAGAGGAAGTCCCTATCCTACGAGCAGTACTTC
CDR3aa: CSARERKSLSYEQYF

j_gene: TRBJ2-1
len: 15
abundance: many
d_gene: .
v_gene: TRBV5-1
CDR3nt: TGCGCCAGCAGCTTAGGACATTACTCCTACAATGAGCAGTTCTTC
CDR3aa: CASSLGHYSYNEQFF

j_gene: TRBJ2-1
len: 16
abundance: many
d_gene: TRBD2
v_gene: TRBV9
CDR3nt: TGTGCCAGCAGCGTAGCTGATGGGGGACTAGCGGTGTTGCAGTTCTTC
CDR3aa: CASSVADGGLAVLQFF

j_gene: TRBJ2-4
len: 16
abundance: few
d_gene: TRBD1
v_gene: TRBV4-1
CDR3nt: TGCGCCAGCAGCCAATTACCTCCGGGACAGGGGGACATTCAGTACTTC
CDR3aa: CASSQLPPGQGDIQYF

j_gene: TRBJ2-5
len: 15
abundance: .
d_gene: .
v_gene: TRBV4-3
CDR3nt: TGCGCCAGCAGCCAAATATGGGGGGGGCAGGAGACCCAGTACTTC
CDR3aa: CASSQIWGGQETQYF

j_gene: TRBJ2-1
len: 18
abundance: .
d_gene: .
v_gene: TRBV28
CDR3nt: TGTGCCAGCAGTCCGCCAGTGGGAAGAATGGAACACTACAATGAGCAGTTCTTC
CDR3aa: CASSPPVGRMEHYNEQFF

j_gene: TRBJ2-5
len: 12
abundance: few
d_gene: .
v_gene: TRBV12-3/TRBV12-4
CDR3nt: TGTGCCAGCGGGGAGGGGGAAGAGACCCAGTACTTC
CDR3aa: CASGEGEETQYF

j_gene: TRBJ2-7
len: 15
abundance: .
d_gene: .
v_gene: TRBV5-5
CDR3nt: TGTGCCAGCAGCTTGGCGGGGGTACGGACCTACGAGCAGTACTTC
CDR3aa: CASSLAGVRTYEQYF

j_gene: TRBJ2-5
len: 11
abundance: many
d_gene: .
v_gene: TRBV2
CDR3nt: TGTGCCAGCAGTGGTAGGGAGACCCAGTACTTC
CDR3aa: CASSGRETQYF

j_gene: TRBJ2-2
len: 18
abundance: .
d_gene: .
v_gene: TRBV4-3
CDR3nt: TGCGCCAGCAGCCAAGATTTCTATAGCAGATCTAGCCCCGGGGAGCTGTTTTTT
CDR3aa: CASSQDFYSRSSPGELFF

j_gene: TRBJ2-7
len: 13
abundance: few
d_gene: .
v_gene: TRBV5-1
CDR3nt: TGCGCCAGCAGCCGGGAAAGCCTCTACGAGCAGTACTTC
CDR3aa: CASSRESLYEQYF

j_gene: TRBJ2-1
len: 16
abundance: many
d_gene: TRBD2
v_gene: TRBV7-2
CDR3nt: TGTGCCAGCAGCTCGGCCCTAGCGGGAGCATACAATGAGCAGTTCTTC
CDR3aa: CASSSALAGAYNEQFF

j_gene: TRBJ2-1
len: 20
abundance: .
d_gene: TRBD2
v_gene: TRBV11-1
CDR3nt: TGTGCCAGCAGCTTAGTTTGGGTAGCGGGAGGAGGGGGGGCCTACAATGAGCAGTTCTTC
CDR3aa: CASSLVWVAGGGGAYNEQFF

j_gene: TRBJ1-2
len: 14
abundance: .
d_gene: .
v_gene: TRBV5-1
CDR3nt: TGCGCCAGCAGCCCAGGACAGACCAACTGTGGCTACACCTTC
CDR3aa: CASSPGQTNCGYTF

j_gene: TRBJ2-1
len: 15
abundance: .
d_gene: TRBD1
v_gene: TRBV12-3/TRBV12-4
CDR3nt: TGTGCCAGCAGTTTAACAGGGGGCCTAGGCAATGAGCAGTTCTTC
CDR3aa: CASSLTGGLGNEQFF

j_gene: TRBJ1-5
len: 15
abundance: .
d_gene: .
v_gene: TRBV3-1
CDR3nt: TGTGCCAGCAGCCAGACCCCAGGTAGCAATCAGCCCCAGCATTTT
CDR3aa: CASSQTPGSNQPQHF

j_gene: TRBJ2-4
len: 13
abundance: few
d_gene: .
v_gene: TRBV11-2
CDR3nt: TGTGCCAGCAGCTTATACGGGGGAAACATTCAGTACTTC
CDR3aa: CASSLYGGNIQYF

j_gene: TRBJ1-5
len: 17
abundance: .
d_gene: TRBD1
v_gene: TRBV3-1
CDR3nt: TGTGCCAGCAGCCAAGGGTTATTCGGGACAGGGGTTCAGCCCCAGCATTTT
CDR3aa: CASSQGLFGTGVQPQHF

j_gene: TRBJ1-1
len: 14
abundance: .
d_gene: .
v_gene: TRBV6-5
CDR3nt: TGTGCCAGCAGTTACTCTGGGGCGAACACTGAAGCTTTCTTT
CDR3aa: CASSYSGANTEAFF